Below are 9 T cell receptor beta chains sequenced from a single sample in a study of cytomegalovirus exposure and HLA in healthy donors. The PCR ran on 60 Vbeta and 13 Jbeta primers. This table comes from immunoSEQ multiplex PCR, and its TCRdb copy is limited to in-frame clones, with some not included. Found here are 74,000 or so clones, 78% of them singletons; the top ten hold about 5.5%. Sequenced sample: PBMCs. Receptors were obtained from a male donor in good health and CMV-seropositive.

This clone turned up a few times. The CDR3 protein is CASSHGQGVNTEAFF. CDR3 DNA: TGCGCCAGCAGCCATGGACAGGGCGTGAACACTGAAGCTTTCTTT. The rearrangement links TRBV4-3 to TRBJ1-1; TRBD1 agrees at 8 bases. The V segment lost 3 bases and the J segment 0 bases; nucleotides outside the gene matches: 3. This CDR3 comprises 15 residues. Germline CDR1 reads LGHNA; CDR2 reads YSLEER.

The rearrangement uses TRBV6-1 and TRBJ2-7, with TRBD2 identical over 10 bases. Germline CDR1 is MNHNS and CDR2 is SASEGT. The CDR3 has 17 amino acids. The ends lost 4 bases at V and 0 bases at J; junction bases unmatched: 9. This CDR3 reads CASSVAPAGGGSYEQYF. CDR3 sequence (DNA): TGTGCCAGCAGTGTGGCCCCAGCGGGAGGGGGCTCCTACGAGCAGTACTTC.

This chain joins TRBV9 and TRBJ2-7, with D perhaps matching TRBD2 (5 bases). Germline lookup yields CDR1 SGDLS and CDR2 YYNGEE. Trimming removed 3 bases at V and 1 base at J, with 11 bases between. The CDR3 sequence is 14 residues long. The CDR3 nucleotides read TGTGCCAGCAGCGGGCAGCTAGCATCCTACGAGCAGTACTTC. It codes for CASSGQLASYEQYF.

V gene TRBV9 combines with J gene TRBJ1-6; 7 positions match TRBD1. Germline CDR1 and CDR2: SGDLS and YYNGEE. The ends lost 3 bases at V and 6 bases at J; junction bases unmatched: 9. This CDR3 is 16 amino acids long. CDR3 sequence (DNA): TGTGCCAGCAGCGATCAAGGGACAGTTGCTAATTCACCCCTCCACTTT. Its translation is CASSDQGTVANSPLHF.

For the CDR3, the DNA is TGTGCCAGCAGTCTACGGGGGGCCGGTGAGCAGTTCTTC. It is translated as CASSLRGAGEQFF. The genes are TRBV2 and TRBJ2-1; possible D gene TRBD2, 7 bases. Trimming took off 5 bases at V and 9 bases at J, with 14 bases between the two ends. CDR3 size: 13 residues. Germline V gene sequence: CDR1 SNHLY, CDR2 FYNNEI.

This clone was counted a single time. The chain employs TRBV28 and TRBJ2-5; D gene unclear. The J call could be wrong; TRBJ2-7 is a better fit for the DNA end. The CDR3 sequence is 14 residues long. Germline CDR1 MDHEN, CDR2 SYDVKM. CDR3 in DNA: TGTGCCAGCAGTCCCCGTCTCGTTGGGCACGAGCAGTACTTC. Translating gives CASSPRLVGHEQYF.

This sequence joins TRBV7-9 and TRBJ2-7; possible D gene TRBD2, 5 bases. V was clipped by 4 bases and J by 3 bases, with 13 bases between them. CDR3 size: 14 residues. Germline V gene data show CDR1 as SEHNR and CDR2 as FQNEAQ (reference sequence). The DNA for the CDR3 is TGTGCCAGCAGCTCCTGGGTAGCGCACTACGAGCAGTACTTC. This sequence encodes CASSSWVAHYEQYF.

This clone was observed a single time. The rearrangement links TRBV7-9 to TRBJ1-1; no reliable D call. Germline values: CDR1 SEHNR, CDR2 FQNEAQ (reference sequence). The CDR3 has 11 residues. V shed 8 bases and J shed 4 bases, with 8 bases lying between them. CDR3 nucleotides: TGTGCCAGCGGGCTGGGCACTGAAGCTTTCTTT. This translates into CASGLGTEAFF.

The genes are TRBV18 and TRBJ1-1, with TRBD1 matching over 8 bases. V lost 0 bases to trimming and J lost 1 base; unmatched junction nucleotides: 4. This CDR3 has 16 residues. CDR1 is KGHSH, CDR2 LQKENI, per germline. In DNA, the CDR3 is TGTGCCAGCTCACCACCGAACGGACAGGGGAACACTGAAGCTTTCTTT. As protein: CASSPPNGQGNTEAFF.